This T cell receptor beta chain came from a study of T cell changes during pregnancy in multiple sclerosis. CDR1 and CDR2 from the germline V gene are SGHNT and YYREEE (reference sequence). V lost 5 bases to trimming and J lost 14 bases; unmatched junction nucleotides: 1. The CDR3 sequence is 11 residues long. Clones were sequenced by immunoSEQ multiplex PCR, and TCRdb holds only the in-frame ones, with some missing. The table includes approximately 50,000 clones, approximately 91% detected once. The genes are TRBV5-4 and TRBJ1-6, with 10 nucleotides matching TRBD1. The sequence came from a female donor with multiple sclerosis, enrolled in a pregnancy study. Specimen: CD8+ T cells from peripheral blood mononuclear cells, collected after pregnancy. CDR3 in DNA: TGTGCCAGCAGGGGACAGGGGTCCCTCCACTTT. Translated, it gives CASRGQGSLHF.